The next 3 T cell receptor beta chains were all read from a single sample in a study of T cell repertoires in cytomegalovirus infection (dated by TCRdb to about 2019). The treatment or condition label for this specimen denotes: in vitro stimulation with specific CMV peptide epitopes to enrich CMV-specific T cells. Sequencing used an Illumina HiSeq 1500. TCRdb handled the public reads itself, with Q25 trimming in fastp and clone calling in MiXCR, and kept productive beta chains. One record per CDR3 amino acid sequence lists the most common genes and DNA. The sample has some 940,000 distinct CDR3 sequences on record, 31% of them singletons. Jointly, the top ten make up roughly an eighth of the sample. These TCRs' antigens remain unknown. Specimen: cultured CD8+ T cells from PBMCs, collected from culture after CMV antigen stimulation. The receptors were gathered from a human donor in good health (CMV status not recorded). Some clones in this sample may be carry-over from other donors' samples.

V is TRBV12-3 or TRBV12-4 and J is TRBJ2-1; perhaps TRBD2 as D (6 bases). With 7 bases removed from V and 0 bases from J, the gap between germline ends came to 16 bases. This CDR3 region has 16 residues. The CDR3 protein is CASITTAGSSYNEQFF. The DNA of the CDR3 is TGTGCCAGCATTACTACGGCGGGAAGCTCCTACAATGAGCAGTTCTTC.

The V call is TRBV4-1, the J call TRBJ2-5; D gene ambiguous. Per germline, CDR1 MGHRA and CDR2 YSYEKL. CDR3 length equals 11 residues. The V and J ends lost 2 bases and 6 bases respectively, with 4 bases between them. In nucleotides, the CDR3 is TGCGCCAGCAGCCAATCCCAGACCCAGTACTTC. Protein: CASSQSQTQYF.

This clonotype was observed a handful of times. The chain couples TRBV6-5 to TRBJ2-3; the D gene could be TRBD1 or TRBD2 (6 bases each). The length of the CDR3 is 17 residues. V lost 2 bases to trimming and J lost 0 bases, with 15 bases between them. Germline CDR1 is MNHEY and CDR2 is SVGAGI. CDR3 loop: CASSYLRGPRSTDTQYF. Written as DNA, the CDR3 is TGTGCCAGCAGTTACCTACGGGGGCCCAGGAGCACAGATACGCAGTATTTT.